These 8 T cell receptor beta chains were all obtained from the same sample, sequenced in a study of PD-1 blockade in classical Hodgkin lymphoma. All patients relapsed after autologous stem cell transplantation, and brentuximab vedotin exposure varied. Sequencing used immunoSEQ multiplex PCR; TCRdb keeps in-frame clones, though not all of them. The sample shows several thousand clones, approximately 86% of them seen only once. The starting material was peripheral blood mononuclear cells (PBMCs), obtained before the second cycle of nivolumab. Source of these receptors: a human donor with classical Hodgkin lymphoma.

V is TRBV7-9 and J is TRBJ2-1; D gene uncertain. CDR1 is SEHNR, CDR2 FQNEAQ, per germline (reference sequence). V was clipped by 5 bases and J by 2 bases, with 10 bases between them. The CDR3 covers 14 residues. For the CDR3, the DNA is TGTGCCAGCAGCGCCCACCTGACCTACAATGAGCAGTTCTTC. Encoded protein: CASSAHLTYNEQFF.

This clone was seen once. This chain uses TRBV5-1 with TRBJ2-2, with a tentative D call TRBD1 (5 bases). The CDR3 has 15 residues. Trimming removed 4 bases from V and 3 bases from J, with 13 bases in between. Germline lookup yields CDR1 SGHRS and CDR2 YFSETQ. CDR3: CASSPQGSDTGELFF. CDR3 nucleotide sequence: TGCGCCAGCAGCCCTCAGGGCTCGGACACCGGGGAGCTGTTTTTT.

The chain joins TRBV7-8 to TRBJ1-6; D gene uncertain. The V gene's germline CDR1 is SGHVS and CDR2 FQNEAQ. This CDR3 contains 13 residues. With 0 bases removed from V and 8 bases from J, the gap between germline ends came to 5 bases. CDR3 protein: CASSLAADSPLHF. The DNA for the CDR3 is TGTGCCAGCAGCTTAGCAGCCGATTCACCCCTCCACTTT.

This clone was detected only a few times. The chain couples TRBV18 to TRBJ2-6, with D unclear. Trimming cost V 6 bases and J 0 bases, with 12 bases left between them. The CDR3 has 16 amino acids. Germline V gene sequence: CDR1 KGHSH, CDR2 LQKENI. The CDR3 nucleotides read TGTGCCAGCTCCCCAGGTTCTTCCTCTGGGGCCAACGTCCTGACTTTC. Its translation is CASSPGSSSGANVLTF.

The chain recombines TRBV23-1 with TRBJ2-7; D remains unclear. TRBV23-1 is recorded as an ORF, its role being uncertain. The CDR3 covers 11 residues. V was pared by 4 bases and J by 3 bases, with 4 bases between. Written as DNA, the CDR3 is TGCGCCAGCAGTCTGAGCTACGAGCAGTACGTC. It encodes CASSLSYEQYV.

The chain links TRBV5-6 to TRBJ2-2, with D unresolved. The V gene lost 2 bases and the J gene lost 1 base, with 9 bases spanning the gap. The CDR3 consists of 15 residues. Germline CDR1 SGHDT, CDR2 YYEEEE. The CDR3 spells CASSFDGLNTGELFF. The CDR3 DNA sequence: TGTGCCAGCAGCTTCGACGGGCTGAACACCGGGGAGCTGTTTTTT.

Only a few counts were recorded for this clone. The CDR3 reads CASSVTRGYGYTF. CDR3 sequence (DNA): TGTGCCAGCAGCGTCACACGGGGCTATGGCTACACCTTC. The chain uses TRBV9 and TRBJ1-2; D is unresolved. With 2 bases removed from V and 4 bases from J, the gap between germline ends came to 9 bases. There are 13 residues in the CDR3. Germline V gives CDR1 SGDLS, CDR2 YYNGEE.

CDR3 sequence reads: CASSWGNTGELFF. CDR3 sequence (DNA): TGTGCCAGCAGTTGGGGGAACACCGGGGAGCTGTTTTTT. The rearrangement uses TRBV25-1 and TRBJ2-2; D is unclear. Germline CDR1 and CDR2: MGHDK and SYGVNS. Trimming took off 5 bases at V and 1 base at J, with 5 bases between the two ends. This CDR3 has 13 amino acids.